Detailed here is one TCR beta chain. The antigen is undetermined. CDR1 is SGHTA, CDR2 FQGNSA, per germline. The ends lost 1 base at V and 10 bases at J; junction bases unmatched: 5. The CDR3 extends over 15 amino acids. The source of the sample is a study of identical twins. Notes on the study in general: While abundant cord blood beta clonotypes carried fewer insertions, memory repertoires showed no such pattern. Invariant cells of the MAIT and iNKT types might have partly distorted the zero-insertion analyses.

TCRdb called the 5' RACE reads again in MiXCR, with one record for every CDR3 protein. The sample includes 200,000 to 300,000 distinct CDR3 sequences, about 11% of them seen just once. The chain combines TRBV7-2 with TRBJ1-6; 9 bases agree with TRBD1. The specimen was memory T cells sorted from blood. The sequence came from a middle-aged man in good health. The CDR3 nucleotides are TGTGCCAGCAGCTTAGGCGGGACAGGGCAATCACCCCTCCACTTT. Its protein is CASSLGGTGQSPLHF.